Included here is one T cell receptor (beta chain) sequence, with context. This CDR3 region has 15 residues. CDR1 LNHNV and CDR2 YYDKDF come from the germline V gene (reference sequence). The V and J ends lost 0 bases and 7 bases respectively, with 13 bases between them. The sample originates from a study of technical replicates of blood from several donors. Measured with immunoSEQ multiplex PCR; TCRdb has only the in-frame clones, and not every one. The table records roughly 80,000 clones, around 96% of them present only once. The sample was T cells isolated from PBMCs. The clonotype was recovered from a human donor in good health. The V gene is TRBV15, the J gene TRBJ2-4; D is possibly TRBD1 (6 bases). The CDR3 region is CATSRDRAGVNIQYF. CDR3 DNA sequence: TGTGCCACCAGCAGAGATAGGGCAGGGGTGAACATTCAGTACTTC.